The clone carrying this T cell receptor beta chain has a count of ten or more. TCRdb itself ran the reads through MiXCR, one entry per CDR3 protein. The sample contains some 600,000 distinct CDR3 sequences, 24% of which appear only once. Germline CDR1 reads SEHNR; CDR2 reads FQNEAQ (reference sequence). V was clipped by 5 bases and J by 3 bases, with 13 bases between them. CDR3 length: 14 amino acids. This sample is part of a study of T cell repertoires in cytomegalovirus infection. Study as a whole: Both a matching HLA type and CMV infection were indicated by public TCR beta signatures.

The sample comprised CD8+ T cells from PBMCs. This sequence was found in a human donor in good health (CMV status not recorded). Some clones in this sample may be carry-over from other donors' samples. The gene calls are TRBV7-9 and TRBJ1-2; D unclear. The CDR3 reads CASSPIFMDYGYTF. DNA for the CDR3: TGTGCCAGCAGCCCAATTTTTATGGACTATGGCTACACCTTC.